The clone carrying this TCR beta chain was picked up one time. Its cognate antigen is unknown. The data originate from a study of glioma-infiltrating T cells after dendritic cell vaccination. Study information: Dendritic cell vaccination trial patients had either newly diagnosed or recurrent glioblastoma. At biweekly intervals, patients got three intradermal dendritic cell vaccine injections.

Germline V lookup: CDR1 MRHNA, CDR2 SNTAGT. The CDR3 is 15 residues long. V lost 5 bases to trimming and J lost 0 bases, with 11 bases between them. Primers: 60 V beta forward and 13 J beta reverse. The assay was immunoSEQ multiplex PCR, and TCRdb's table has in-frame clones only and misses some. The data hold tens of thousands of clones, with 80% to 90% observed a single time. Study results and limitations: Complete blood and tumor specimen sets were limited to few patients.

The sequence was obtained from a human donor with glioblastoma. The material was blood, obtained before dendritic cell vaccination. The V and J genes are TRBV6-4 and TRBJ2-1; perhaps TRBD2 as D (7 bases). The CDR3 here is CASSPGGGSYNEQFF. CDR3 nucleotide sequence: TGTGCCAGCAGTCCGGGGGGCGGCTCCTACAATGAGCAGTTCTTC.